This T cell receptor beta chain is drawn from a study of radiotherapy plus CTLA-4 blockade in lung cancer. This clone was seen a handful of times. Generated by immunoSEQ multiplex PCR, the TCRdb table keeps only in-frame clones and is missing some. The sample shows 55,000 to 80,000 clones, around 86% of them seen only once. Germline V lookup: CDR1 MNHNY, CDR2 SVGAGI (reference sequence). The CDR3 runs 15 residues. V was shortened by 5 bases and J by 4 bases, with 17 bases between the two germline ends. The rearrangement uses TRBV6-6 and TRBJ1-1, with D unclear. The sequenced sample was peripheral blood, obtained from a patient treated with radiotherapy plus ipilimumab. This receptor was obtained from a human donor with non-small cell lung cancer that progressed on radiotherapy plus ipilimumab. The DNA of the CDR3 is TGTGCCAGCAGTAATCGGCCGGGCGAGGGCACTGAAGCTTTCTTT. Translated, it gives CASSNRPGEGTEAFF.